A selection of T cell receptor beta chains follows, all from one sample in a study of blood T cell repertoires in COVID-19. Using immunoSEQ multiplex PCR, the repertoire was profiled, and TCRdb retains in-frame clones only, with some absent. The data contain approximately 260,000 clones, around 90% of them singletons. The material sequenced was PBMCs or T cells enriched from blood (not recorded which). The origin of the receptors is a woman in her 30s with acute COVID-19. Each CDR3 is given with its conserved first and last residue. The D gene is left open where the match is weak. Clone size is stated in some rows and not others, as once, few, many or a class when expanded.

>TRBJ1-5|TRBV3-1/TRBV3-2|.|.
TGTGCCAGCAGCCCTGACAGACTGGATCAGCCCCAGCATTTT
CASSPDRLDQPQHF
>TRBJ1-1|TRBV5-1|.|.
TGCGCCAGCAGCTTGGAAGGGGCCACTACTGAAGCTTTCTTT
CASSLEGATTEAFF
>TRBJ2-1|TRBV27|TRBD2|few
TGTGCCAGCAGTTTAAGGGCTAGCGGCAATGAGCAGTTCTTC
CASSLRASGNEQFF
>TRBJ1-1|TRBV27|.|.
TGTGCCAGCAGTCCGCTGAGGGTGAACACTGAAGCTTTCTTT
CASSPLRVNTEAFF
>TRBJ2-7|TRBV30|TRBD1|.
TGTGCCTTGGAACCGACAGGGGTTTCCTACGAGCAGTACTTC
CALEPTGVSYEQYF
>TRBJ2-7|TRBV19|TRBD1|.
TGTGCCAGTAGGCCGACAGGGGGCTGGTCCTACGAGCAGTACTTC
CASRPTGGWSYEQYF
>TRBJ1-5|TRBV2|TRBD1|.
TGTGCCAGCAGGGGACAGTTATTCAATCAGCCCCAGCATTTT
CASRGQLFNQPQHF
>TRBJ1-1|TRBV2|.|.
TGTGCCAGCGGTGGACAGAGGAACACTGAAGCTTTCTTT
CASGGQRNTEAFF
>TRBJ2-5|TRBV5-1|TRBD2|.
TGCGCCAGCAGGCGTAGCGGGGGGGCGGAGACCCAGTACTTC
CASRRSGGAETQYF
>TRBJ2-7|TRBV10-3|TRBD2|.
TGTGCCATCAGTGAGTTCCTAGCGGGGACCCGCTACGAGCAGTACTTC
CAISEFLAGTRYEQYF
>TRBJ1-2|TRBV19|.|.
TGTGCCAGTAATATTCCAGGGTACGTTGGCTACACCTTC
CASNIPGYVGYTF
>TRBJ2-5|TRBV5-5|TRBD1|.
TGTGCCAGCAGCTTACAGGGGATACAAGAGACCCAGTACTTC
CASSLQGIQETQYF
>TRBJ2-6|TRBV11-2|.|.
TGTGCCAGCAGCTTAGGGGACATGCCATTCTCTGGGGCCAACGTCCTGACTTTC
CASSLGDMPFSGANVLTF
>TRBJ1-2|TRBV7-6|TRBD1|.
TGTGCCAGCAGCCTAAGATACAGGGGACTTAACTATGGCTACACCTTC
CASSLRYRGLNYGYTF
>TRBJ1-6|TRBV23-1|TRBD1|.
TGCGCCAGCACCCAAAGCCCCATATTAAGAGACAGGGGCCTTTTTAGTAATTCACCCCTCCACTTT
CASTQSPILRDRGLFSNSPLHF
>TRBJ2-1|TRBV19|.|.
TGTGCCAGTAGCCCCGATGGGAGCGGAGGCCACAATGAGCAGTTCTTC
CASSPDGSGGHNEQFF
>TRBJ1-5|TRBV6-5|.|few
TGTGCCAGCAGTTACACCTCAGATAGCAATCAGCCCCAGCATTTT
CASSYTSDSNQPQHF
>TRBJ2-7|TRBV5-6|TRBD1|.
TGTGCCAGCAGCTGGACAGGGGGGTACGAGCAGTACTTC
CASSWTGGYEQYF
>TRBJ2-3|TRBV5-4|TRBD2|few
TGTGCCAGCAGCCACCCCGCCGGACTAGCGGGGGGTCATACGCAGTATTTT
CASSHPAGLAGGHTQYF
>TRBJ2-5|TRBV10-3|TRBD1|.
TGTGCCATCAGTGAAAGCGCAGGGGGCGAAGAGACCCAGTACTTC
CAISESAGGEETQYF
>TRBJ1-5|TRBV6-2/TRBV6-3|TRBD1|.
TGTGCCAGCAGTTACGAGGACAGGGCCAATCAGCCCCAGCATTTT
CASSYEDRANQPQHF
>TRBJ2-7|TRBV20-1|.|.
TGCAGTGCTAGTGATACGGGAGAGGTCGCGGAACAGTACTTC
CSASDTGEVAEQYF
>TRBJ1-5|TRBV4-1|.|once
TGCGCCAGCAGCCAAGACCTCAACAGGGCCAATCAGCCCCAGCATTTT
CASSQDLNRANQPQHF
>TRBJ2-3|TRBV28|TRBD2|.
TGTGCCAGCAGCTTATTAGCGGGACTCCTACCGGGCCCAGATACGCAGTATTTT
CASSLLAGLLPGPDTQYF